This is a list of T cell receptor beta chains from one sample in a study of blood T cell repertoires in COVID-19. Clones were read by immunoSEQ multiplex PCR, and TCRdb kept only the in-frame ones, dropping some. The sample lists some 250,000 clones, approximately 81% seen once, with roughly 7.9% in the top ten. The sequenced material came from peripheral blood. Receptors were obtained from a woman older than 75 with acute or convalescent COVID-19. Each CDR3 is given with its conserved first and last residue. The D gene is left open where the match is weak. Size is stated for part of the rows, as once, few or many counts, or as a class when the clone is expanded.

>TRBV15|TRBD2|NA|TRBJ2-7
TGTGCCACCAGCCCGGGACTAGATGCTTACGAGCAGTACTTC
CATSPGLDAYEQYF
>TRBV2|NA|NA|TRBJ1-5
TGTGCCAGCAGTGATATCAGGGTGAGTCAGCCCCAGCATTTT
CASSDIRVSQPQHF
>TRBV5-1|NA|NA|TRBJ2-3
TGCGCCAGCCGGGAAGGAGCCTCGCCCCTGGATACGCAGTATTTT
CASREGASPLDTQYF
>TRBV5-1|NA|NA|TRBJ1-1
TGCGCCAGCAGCCCGTCTTCGAACACTGAAGCTTTCTTT
CASSPSSNTEAFF
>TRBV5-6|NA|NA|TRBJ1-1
TGTGCCAGCGGGAGGGGGATGGCGAACACTGAAGCTTTCTTT
CASGRGMANTEAFF
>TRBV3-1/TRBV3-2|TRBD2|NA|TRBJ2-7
TGTGCCAGCAGCCAAGCACTAGCGGTAGACTACGAGCAGTACTTC
CASSQALAVDYEQYF
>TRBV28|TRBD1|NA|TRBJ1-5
TGTGCCAGCAGCATCGGGACAGGGAGCGTTCAGCCCCAGCATTTT
CASSIGTGSVQPQHF
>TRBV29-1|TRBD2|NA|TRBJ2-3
TGCAGCGTTGAGGCGCCGGGAGGACCAGATACGCAGTATTTT
CSVEAPGGPDTQYF
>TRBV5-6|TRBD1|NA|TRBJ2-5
TGTGCCAGCAGCCATGGGACAGTCCAAGAGACCCAGTACTTC
CASSHGTVQETQYF
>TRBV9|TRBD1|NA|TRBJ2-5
TGTGCCAGCAGCCTAGGGACAGGGGTGGGTGAGACCCAGTACTTC
CASSLGTGVGETQYF
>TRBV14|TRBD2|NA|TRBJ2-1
TGTGGCAGCATCCAATACAACTTTACCCCACTAGCGGCAGACTCCACCACCTACAATGAGCAGTTCTTC
CGSIQYNFTPLAADSTTYNEQFF
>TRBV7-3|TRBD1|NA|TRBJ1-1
TGTGCCAGCAGCCAGGGGGTGGGGAACACTGAAGCTTTCTTT
CASSQGVGNTEAFF
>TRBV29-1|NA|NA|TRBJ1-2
TGCAGCGTTGAAGTAACTAGGGACTATGGCTACACCTTC
CSVEVTRDYGYTF
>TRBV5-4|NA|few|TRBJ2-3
TGTGCCAGCAAGTCCGACCGGATCGGGGTAGATACGCAGTATTTT
CASKSDRIGVDTQYF
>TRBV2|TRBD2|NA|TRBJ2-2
TGTGCCAGCAGGCCACGGGCGGGGGGCACCGGGGAGCTGTTTTTT
CASRPRAGGTGELFF
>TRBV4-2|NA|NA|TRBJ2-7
TGTGCCAGCAGCCAAGCCTTAACCAGCGGATCTAACGAGCAGTACTTC
CASSQALTSGSNEQYF
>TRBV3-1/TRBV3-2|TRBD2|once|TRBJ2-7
TGTGCCAGCAGCCTAGGGACTAGCGGGACGGGGGGGGCGCAGTACTTC
CASSLGTSGTGGAQYF
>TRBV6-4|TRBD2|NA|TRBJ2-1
TGTGCCAGCAGTGTCCTAGCGGGAGGGGGTCACAATGAGCAGTTCTTC
CASSVLAGGGHNEQFF
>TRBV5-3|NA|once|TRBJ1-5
TGTGCCAGAAGCTGGGCACCGTATAGCAATCAGCCCCAGCATTTT
CARSWAPYSNQPQHF
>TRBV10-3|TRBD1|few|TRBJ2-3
TGTGCCATCAGTGTGAGTGGACAGGGCGGCGGAAAAGATACGCAGTATTTT
CAISVSGQGGGKDTQYF
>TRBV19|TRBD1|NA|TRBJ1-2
TGTGCCAGTAGTCCCCTGAGACAGGGAAACTATGGCTACACCTTC
CASSPLRQGNYGYTF
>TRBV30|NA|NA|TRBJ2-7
TGTGCCTGGAGCCGCGGAACATTCTACGAGCAGTACTTC
CAWSRGTFYEQYF
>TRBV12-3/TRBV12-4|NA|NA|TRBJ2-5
TGTGCCAGCAGTTACACGGGAGAGACCCAGTACTTC
CASSYTGETQYF
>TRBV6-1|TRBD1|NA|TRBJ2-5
TGTGCCAGCAGTGAGGGACAGGGGGAAGAGACCCAGTACTTC
CASSEGQGEETQYF
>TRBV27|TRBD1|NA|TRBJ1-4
TGTGCCAGCAGGGGATTGGGACAGGGAGGTGAAAAACTGTTTTTT
CASRGLGQGGEKLFF
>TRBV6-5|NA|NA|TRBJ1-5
TGTGCCAGCAACCCCGACAGTAGCAATCAGCCCCAGCATTTT
CASNPDSSNQPQHF
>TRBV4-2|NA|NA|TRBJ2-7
TGTGCCAGCAGCCAAGATGTGGGTGGGACACCTCCCTCCTACGAGCAGTACTTC
CASSQDVGGTPPSYEQYF
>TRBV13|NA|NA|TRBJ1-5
TGTGCCAGCAGCTTACAGGGTAATCAGCCCCAGCATTTT
CASSLQGNQPQHF
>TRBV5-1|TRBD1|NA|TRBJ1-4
TGCGCCAGCAGCTCGGACAGGGTGGAAGAAAAACTGTTTTTT
CASSSDRVEEKLFF
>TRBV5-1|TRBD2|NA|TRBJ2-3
TGCGCCAGCAGGGTGGGGGGGACCACAGATACGCAGTATTTT
CASRVGGTTDTQYF
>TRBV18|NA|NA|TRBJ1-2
TGTGCCAGCTCATCTGAACGACAGGCTATTTATGGCTACACCTTC
CASSSERQAIYGYTF
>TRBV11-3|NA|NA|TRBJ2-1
TGTGCCAGCAGCCAGGACAGTTGGTCTGAGCAGTTCTTC
CASSQDSWSEQFF
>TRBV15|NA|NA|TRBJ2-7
TGTGCCACCAGCAAAGGTACGGGGTTGGAGCAGTACTTC
CATSKGTGLEQYF
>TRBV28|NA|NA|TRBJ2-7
TGTGCCAGCCTGACCGGGATAGAGCAGTACTTC
CASLTGIEQYF
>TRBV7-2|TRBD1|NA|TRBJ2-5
TGTGCCAGCACCTTCCGGGACAGGGTGTGGGAGACCCAGTACTTC
CASTFRDRVWETQYF
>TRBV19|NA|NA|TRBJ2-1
TGTGCCAGTAGTATAGGTGGGACTCTTTGGGATGAGCAGTTCTTC
CASSIGGTLWDEQFF
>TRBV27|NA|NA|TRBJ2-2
TGTGCCAGCAGCCCATCAGCAGGGTACACCGGGGAGCTGTTTTTT
CASSPSAGYTGELFF
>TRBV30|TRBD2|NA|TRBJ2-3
TGTGCCTGGAGTTTATATCGGGGGGGCGTGGATACGCAGTATTTT
CAWSLYRGGVDTQYF
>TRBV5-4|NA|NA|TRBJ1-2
TGTGCCAGCAGCGGGGGAGGGGAGCCCTATGGGGGCTACACCTTC
CASSGGGEPYGGYTF
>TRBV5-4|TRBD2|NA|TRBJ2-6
TGTGCCAGCAGCCTTAGCGGGGGCCTCTCTGGGGCCAACGTCCTGACTTTC
CASSLSGGLSGANVLTF
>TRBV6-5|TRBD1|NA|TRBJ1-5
TGTGCCAGCACCAGGGGACAGAATCAGCCCCAGCATTTT
CASTRGQNQPQHF
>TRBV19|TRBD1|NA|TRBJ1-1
TGTGCCAGTAGAACCTACAGGGGAAGGACTGAAGCTTTCTTT
CASRTYRGRTEAFF
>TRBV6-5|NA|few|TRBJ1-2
TGTGCCAGCACGCCTCAGGGTGCTAACTATGGCTACACCTTC
CASTPQGANYGYTF
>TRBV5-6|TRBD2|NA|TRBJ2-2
TGTGCCAGCAGCTTGCCTAGCGGGGGGCCTGCCGGGGAGCTGTTTTTT
CASSLPSGGPAGELFF
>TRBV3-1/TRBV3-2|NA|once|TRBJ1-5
TGTGCCAGCAGCCAGGGCCTTCAGCCCCAGCATTTT
CASSQGLQPQHF
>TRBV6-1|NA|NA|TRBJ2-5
TGTGCCAGCAGTGAAGGATGGGGGCGACCTCAAGAGACCCAGTACTTC
CASSEGWGRPQETQYF
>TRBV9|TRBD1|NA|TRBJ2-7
TGTGCCAGCAGCGAGAGCACAGGGGGCAACGGAGAGCAGTACTTC
CASSESTGGNGEQYF
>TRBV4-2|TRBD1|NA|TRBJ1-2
TGTGCCAGCAGCCAAGAATATCGCCAGGGGGATGGCTACACCTTC
CASSQEYRQGDGYTF
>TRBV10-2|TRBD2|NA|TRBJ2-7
TGCGCCAGCCGGACCGGCGGGAGTAGTGAGCAGTACTTC
CASRTGGSSEQYF
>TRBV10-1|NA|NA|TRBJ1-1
TGCGCCAGCAGTGGGGGTCCAGGGAAGACTGAAGCTTTCTTT
CASSGGPGKTEAFF
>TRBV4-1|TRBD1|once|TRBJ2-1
TGCGCCAGCAGCCAACCGGGACAGGGGGTCAAGGATGAGCAGTTCTTC
CASSQPGQGVKDEQFF
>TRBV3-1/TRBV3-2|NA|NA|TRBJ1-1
TGTGCCAGCAGCCAAGATAGGTCGGCAGCGATGAACACTGAAGCTTTCTTT
CASSQDRSAAMNTEAFF
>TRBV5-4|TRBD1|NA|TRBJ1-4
TGTGCCAGCAGCTGGGGACAGTCTAATGAAAAACTGTTTTTT
CASSWGQSNEKLFF
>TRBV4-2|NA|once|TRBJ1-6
TGTGCCAGCAGCCAAGAAGGGGGATGGGATTCACCCCTCCACTTT
CASSQEGGWDSPLHF
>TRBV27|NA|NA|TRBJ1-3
TGTGCCAGCAGTTTTAGCGGGTCTGGAAACACCATATATTTT
CASSFSGSGNTIYF
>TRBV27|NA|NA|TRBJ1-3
TGTGCCAGCAGTCCCCGGGGGGGTTCAGGAAACACCATATATTTT
CASSPRGGSGNTIYF
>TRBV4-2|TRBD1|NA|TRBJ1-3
TGTGCCAGCAGCCCTCGGACAGGTGGGGACACCATATATTTT
CASSPRTGGDTIYF
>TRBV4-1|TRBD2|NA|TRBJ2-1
TGCGCCAGCAGCCAAGAGGGGACTAGCGGGGGGGCGAGGAGGAATGAGCAGTTCTTC
CASSQEGTSGGARRNEQFF
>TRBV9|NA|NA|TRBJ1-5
TGTGCCAGCAGCGTAGGCGGGATGGGGGACCAGCCCCAGCATTTT
CASSVGGMGDQPQHF
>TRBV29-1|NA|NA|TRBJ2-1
TGCAGCGTTGAAGGACCCCTAAGCGGACGTGGCAATGAGCAGTTCTTC
CSVEGPLSGRGNEQFF